These T cell receptor beta chains were read from a single sample in a study of neurological immune-mediated disorders. TCRdb reprocessed the 5' RACE reads via MiXCR and lists one record per CDR3 protein. The sample lists tens of thousands of distinct CDR3 sequences; 5% to 5.5% were seen once. Sequencing used PBMCs. The receptor set was obtained from a woman aged 25-40 years with multiple sclerosis. The CDR3 runs from the conserved cysteine through the conserved F or W. Each record gives: J gene, D gene, V gene, clone size, CDR3 protein, CDR3 DNA. D genes are given only for firm matches. Clone size, where shown, is once, few, many, or a class for clones that have expanded.

j_call: TRBJ2-3
d_call: TRBD2
v_call: TRBV11-2
clone_size: many
cdr3_aa: CASSWSGSSTDTQYF
cdr3_nt: TGTGCCAGCAGCTGGAGCGGGAGCTCCACAGATACGCAGTATTTT

j_call: TRBJ2-3
d_call: .
v_call: TRBV20-1
clone_size: few
cdr3_aa: CSASFVSGGGRSSDTQYF
cdr3_nt: TGCAGTGCTAGTTTCGTCAGTGGGGGCGGGAGATCGTCAGATACGCAGTATTTT

j_call: TRBJ1-1
d_call: TRBD1
v_call: TRBV10-3
clone_size: many
cdr3_aa: CAISPPTGSTEAFF
cdr3_nt: TGTGCCATCAGCCCCCCGACAGGGAGCACTGAAGCTTTCTTT

j_call: TRBJ2-3
d_call: TRBD1
v_call: TRBV5-1
clone_size: many
cdr3_aa: CASSLAGTGTDTQYF
cdr3_nt: TGCGCCAGCAGCTTGGCCGGGACAGGCACAGATACGCAGTATTTT

j_call: TRBJ1-1
d_call: .
v_call: TRBV7-6
clone_size: many
cdr3_aa: CASSPLWAEAFF
cdr3_nt: TGTGCCAGCAGCCCATTGTGGGCGGAAGCTTTCTTT

j_call: TRBJ1-2
d_call: .
v_call: TRBV24-1
clone_size: many
cdr3_aa: CATSDPGGSDYGYTF
cdr3_nt: TGTGCCACCAGTGACCCCGGAGGGTCGGACTATGGCTACACCTTC

j_call: TRBJ1-2
d_call: .
v_call: TRBV20-1
clone_size: many
cdr3_aa: CSALKEAGYGYTF
cdr3_nt: TGCAGTGCTCTCAAAGAGGCCGGCTATGGCTACACCTTC

j_call: TRBJ2-4
d_call: TRBD1
v_call: TRBV29-1
clone_size: many
cdr3_aa: CSVSPGQLAKNIQYF
cdr3_nt: TGCAGCGTATCTCCGGGACAGCTAGCCAAAAACATTCAGTACTTC

j_call: TRBJ2-7
d_call: .
v_call: TRBV3-1
clone_size: many
cdr3_aa: CASSSGQTYEQYF
cdr3_nt: TGTGCCAGCAGCTCCGGACAGACCTACGAGCAGTACTTC

j_call: TRBJ1-2
d_call: .
v_call: TRBV10-2
clone_size: .
cdr3_aa: CASSESAGTGGYTF
cdr3_nt: TGCGCCAGCAGTGAGTCCGCAGGGACGGGTGGCTACACCTTC

j_call: TRBJ1-2
d_call: .
v_call: TRBV4-1
clone_size: many
cdr3_aa: CASSQLLGYYGYTF
cdr3_nt: TGCGCCAGCAGCCAATTGTTGGGGTACTATGGCTACACCTTC

j_call: TRBJ2-5
d_call: .
v_call: TRBV20-1
clone_size: many
cdr3_aa: CSAQRGQETQYF
cdr3_nt: TGCAGTGCCCAACGGGGGCAAGAGACCCAGTACTTC

j_call: TRBJ2-6
d_call: .
v_call: TRBV7-3
clone_size: many
cdr3_aa: CASSLTPGPGANVLTF
cdr3_nt: TGTGCCAGCAGCTTAACCCCAGGGCCTGGGGCCAACGTCCTGACTTTC

j_call: TRBJ1-1
d_call: TRBD1
v_call: TRBV9
clone_size: few
cdr3_aa: CASSLGQGATEAFF
cdr3_nt: TGTGCCAGCAGCTTGGGACAGGGGGCGACTGAAGCTTTCTTT

j_call: TRBJ2-5
d_call: .
v_call: TRBV5-1
clone_size: few
cdr3_aa: CASSPDETQYF
cdr3_nt: TGCGCCAGCAGCCCCGATGAGACCCAGTACTTC

j_call: TRBJ2-5
d_call: .
v_call: TRBV15
clone_size: many
cdr3_aa: CATSSAPLGAQYF
cdr3_nt: TGTGCCACCAGCAGTGCCCCCCTAGGGGCCCAGTACTTC

j_call: TRBJ1-1
d_call: .
v_call: TRBV29-1
clone_size: .
cdr3_aa: CSEEGGSTEAFF
cdr3_nt: TGCAGCGAGGAGGGGGGGAGCACTGAAGCTTTCTTT

j_call: TRBJ1-2
d_call: .
v_call: TRBV6-5
clone_size: many
cdr3_aa: CASSYQDRGYGYTF
cdr3_nt: TGTGCCAGCAGTTACCAAGACAGAGGCTATGGCTACACCTTC

j_call: TRBJ2-7
d_call: .
v_call: TRBV6-5
clone_size: many
cdr3_aa: CASSPADTLYEQYF
cdr3_nt: TGTGCCAGCAGTCCTGCCGACACGCTCTACGAGCAGTACTTC

j_call: TRBJ2-1
d_call: .
v_call: TRBV20-1
clone_size: many
cdr3_aa: CSARARGPAGMGQFF
cdr3_nt: TGCAGTGCTAGGGCCAGGGGTCCTGCTGGGATGGGGCAGTTCTTC

j_call: TRBJ2-1
d_call: .
v_call: TRBV7-2
clone_size: many
cdr3_aa: CASSLGAARVNEQFF
cdr3_nt: TGTGCCAGCAGCTTAGGGGCAGCTAGGGTCAATGAGCAGTTCTTC

j_call: TRBJ2-1
d_call: TRBD2
v_call: TRBV12-3/TRBV12-4
clone_size: many
cdr3_aa: CASRRTSGSINEQFF
cdr3_nt: TGTGCCAGCAGACGGACTAGCGGGAGTATTAATGAGCAGTTCTTC

j_call: TRBJ2-7
d_call: .
v_call: TRBV20-1
clone_size: many
cdr3_aa: CSAQDARGSTYEQYF
cdr3_nt: TGCAGTGCTCAAGACGCAAGGGGGTCGACCTACGAGCAGTACTTC

j_call: TRBJ1-1
d_call: TRBD1
v_call: TRBV10-1
clone_size: many
cdr3_aa: CASGPGTANTEAFF
cdr3_nt: TGCGCCAGCGGCCCCGGGACAGCGAACACTGAAGCTTTCTTT

j_call: TRBJ1-1
d_call: TRBD1
v_call: TRBV28
clone_size: many
cdr3_aa: CASQGGDTEAFF
cdr3_nt: TGTGCCAGCCAGGGGGGGGACACTGAAGCTTTCTTT

j_call: TRBJ2-5
d_call: .
v_call: TRBV9
clone_size: .
cdr3_aa: CASSVAVGRETQYF
cdr3_nt: TGTGCCAGCAGCGTAGCGGTAGGCCGAGAGACCCAGTACTTC

j_call: TRBJ2-1
d_call: .
v_call: TRBV20-1
clone_size: many
cdr3_aa: CSARDPWGEQFF
cdr3_nt: TGCAGTGCTAGAGATCCCTGGGGTGAGCAGTTCTTC

j_call: TRBJ1-4
d_call: TRBD1
v_call: TRBV5-1
clone_size: .
cdr3_aa: CASSAGTGPNEKLFF
cdr3_nt: TGCGCCAGCAGCGCAGGGACAGGCCCTAATGAAAAACTGTTTTTT

j_call: TRBJ1-1
d_call: .
v_call: TRBV5-6
clone_size: .
cdr3_aa: CASSVRRFPGMNTEAFF
cdr3_nt: TGTGCCAGCAGCGTCAGGCGGTTTCCAGGAATGAACACTGAAGCTTTCTTT

j_call: TRBJ1-6
d_call: .
v_call: TRBV21-1
clone_size: few
cdr3_aa: CASGQEVGRNNSTLNF
cdr3_nt: TGTGCCAGCGGGCAAGAGGTGGGCAGGAATAATTCAACCCTCAACTTT

j_call: TRBJ2-1
d_call: .
v_call: TRBV12-3/TRBV12-4
clone_size: few
cdr3_aa: CASSPPGSGVYNEQFF
cdr3_nt: TGTGCCAGCAGCCCTCCAGGATCGGGGGTTTACAATGAGCAGTTCTTC

j_call: TRBJ2-1
d_call: TRBD1
v_call: TRBV5-1
clone_size: many
cdr3_aa: CASSFMTGGNEQFF
cdr3_nt: TGCGCCAGCAGCTTCATGACAGGGGGCAATGAGCAGTTCTTC

j_call: TRBJ2-1
d_call: TRBD2
v_call: TRBV20-1
clone_size: .
cdr3_aa: CSASRIGGRAHYNEQFF
cdr3_nt: TGCAGTGCTTCAAGGATCGGCGGGAGGGCCCACTACAATGAGCAGTTCTTC

j_call: TRBJ2-7
d_call: .
v_call: TRBV5-1
clone_size: .
cdr3_aa: CASSPRVGYEQYF
cdr3_nt: TGCGCCAGCAGCCCGAGGGTCGGGTACGAGCAGTACTTC

j_call: TRBJ2-1
d_call: .
v_call: TRBV7-2
clone_size: .
cdr3_aa: CAIPLTSLHEQFF
cdr3_nt: TGTGCCATTCCGTTGACTAGTTTGCATGAGCAGTTCTTC

j_call: TRBJ2-3
d_call: TRBD2
v_call: TRBV20-1
clone_size: few
cdr3_aa: CSATGTNQEYF
cdr3_nt: TGCAGTGCTACCGGGACTAACCAAGAGTATTTT

j_call: TRBJ1-1
d_call: TRBD1
v_call: TRBV19
clone_size: few
cdr3_aa: CATKDRVYSTEAFF
cdr3_nt: TGTGCCACCAAGGACAGGGTGTATAGCACTGAAGCTTTCTTT

j_call: TRBJ1-2
d_call: .
v_call: TRBV11-2
clone_size: many
cdr3_aa: CASSTPRGSFALYGYTF
cdr3_nt: TGTGCCAGCAGCACCCCCCGAGGCAGTTTTGCCCTCTATGGCTACACCTTC

j_call: TRBJ2-2
d_call: .
v_call: TRBV5-4
clone_size: many
cdr3_aa: CASSRASVGTGELFF
cdr3_nt: TGTGCCAGCAGCCGGGCTAGCGTGGGCACCGGGGAGCTGTTTTTT

j_call: TRBJ2-3
d_call: .
v_call: TRBV5-1
clone_size: many
cdr3_aa: CASSLKDTQYF
cdr3_nt: TGCGCCAGCAGCTTGAAGGATACGCAGTATTTT

j_call: TRBJ2-2
d_call: .
v_call: TRBV6-5
clone_size: .
cdr3_aa: CASSKRGTGELFF
cdr3_nt: TGTGCCAGCAGTAAAAGGGGGACCGGGGAGCTGTTTTTT

j_call: TRBJ2-3
d_call: .
v_call: TRBV20-1
clone_size: many
cdr3_aa: CSASRASGSTDTQYF
cdr3_nt: TGCAGTGCTAGTCGGGCCAGCGGGAGCACAGATACGCAGTATTTT

j_call: TRBJ2-7
d_call: .
v_call: TRBV3-1
clone_size: .
cdr3_aa: CASSFPGTYPYEQYF
cdr3_nt: TGTGCCAGCAGCTTTCCCGGGACCTACCCCTACGAGCAGTACTTC

j_call: TRBJ2-1
d_call: TRBD1
v_call: TRBV5-5
clone_size: .
cdr3_aa: CASSPGTGSYNEQFF
cdr3_nt: TGTGCCAGCAGCCCCGGGACAGGTTCCTACAATGAGCAGTTCTTC

j_call: TRBJ1-2
d_call: TRBD1
v_call: TRBV5-1
clone_size: many
cdr3_aa: CASSPDRRLPNYGYTF
cdr3_nt: TGCGCCAGCAGCCCGGACAGGAGGCTTCCTAACTATGGCTACACCTTC

j_call: TRBJ1-1
d_call: .
v_call: TRBV5-1
clone_size: many
cdr3_aa: CASSVQGNQGTMNTEAFF
cdr3_nt: TGCGCCAGCAGCGTACAAGGAAACCAAGGGACCATGAACACTGAAGCTTTCTTT

j_call: TRBJ2-3
d_call: .
v_call: TRBV10-1
clone_size: .
cdr3_aa: CASGSNRYTQYF
cdr3_nt: TGCGCCAGCGGTTCCAACCGATATACGCAGTATTTT

j_call: TRBJ1-2
d_call: .
v_call: TRBV5-5
clone_size: many
cdr3_aa: CASSSRAGGDYTF
cdr3_nt: TGTGCCAGCAGCTCCAGGGCAGGTGGTGACTACACCTTC

j_call: TRBJ2-2
d_call: TRBD1
v_call: TRBV12-3/TRBV12-4
clone_size: many
cdr3_aa: CAMGQGSAGGTGELFF
cdr3_nt: TGTGCCATGGGGCAGGGAAGCGCAGGGGGCACCGGGGAGCTGTTTTTT

j_call: TRBJ2-3
d_call: .
v_call: TRBV5-1
clone_size: many
cdr3_aa: CASSPYSGPTDTQYF
cdr3_nt: TGCGCCAGCAGCCCCTACTCGGGACCCACAGATACGCAGTATTTT

j_call: TRBJ2-7
d_call: TRBD2
v_call: TRBV5-1
clone_size: many
cdr3_aa: CASSFSLAGVYEQYF
cdr3_nt: TGCGCCAGCAGCTTTAGTCTAGCGGGAGTCTACGAGCAGTACTTC

j_call: TRBJ1-1
d_call: .
v_call: TRBV28
clone_size: many
cdr3_aa: CASSFPGFGTEAFF
cdr3_nt: TGTGCCAGCAGTTTTCCAGGGTTCGGCACTGAAGCTTTCTTT

j_call: TRBJ1-1
d_call: TRBD1
v_call: TRBV5-1
clone_size: many
cdr3_aa: CASSLEYSIRDRGGTTEAFF
cdr3_nt: TGCGCCAGCAGCTTGGAATATAGCATACGGGACAGGGGAGGGACCACTGAAGCTTTCTTT

j_call: TRBJ2-6
d_call: .
v_call: TRBV6-5
clone_size: many
cdr3_aa: CASSPFSGANVLTF
cdr3_nt: TGTGCCAGCAGCCCCTTCTCTGGGGCCAACGTCCTGACTTTC

j_call: TRBJ2-2
d_call: .
v_call: TRBV18
clone_size: many
cdr3_aa: CASSPMGQSDAGELFF
cdr3_nt: TGTGCCAGCTCACCGATGGGTCAGAGCGACGCCGGGGAGCTGTTTTTT

j_call: TRBJ1-1
d_call: .
v_call: TRBV6-6
clone_size: many
cdr3_aa: CASSYNPTQGAEAFF
cdr3_nt: TGTGCCAGCAGTTATAACCCGACCCAAGGCGCTGAAGCTTTCTTT

j_call: TRBJ2-1
d_call: .
v_call: TRBV20-1
clone_size: many
cdr3_aa: CSGASPSYNEQFF
cdr3_nt: TGCAGTGGAGCTTCCCCCTCCTACAATGAGCAGTTCTTC

j_call: TRBJ1-2
d_call: .
v_call: TRBV30
clone_size: many
cdr3_aa: CAFLPQENYGYTF
cdr3_nt: TGTGCCTTCCTCCCCCAGGAGAACTATGGCTACACCTTC

j_call: TRBJ1-1
d_call: .
v_call: TRBV29-1
clone_size: many
cdr3_aa: CSVVNTEAFF
cdr3_nt: TGCAGCGTCGTGAACACTGAAGCTTTCTTT

j_call: TRBJ2-3
d_call: .
v_call: TRBV12-3/TRBV12-4
clone_size: many
cdr3_aa: CASSPIHYTQYF
cdr3_nt: TGTGCCAGCAGCCCCATTCATTATACGCAGTATTTT